This T cell receptor beta chain was observed in a study of control samples from healthy donors and cancer patients (dated by TCRdb to 2020 to 2021). Receptor libraries were prepared by the immunoSEQ multiplex PCR assay. Entries here come from immuneACCESS through TCRdb and include only in-frame sequences with V and J called. Some clones fail to appear in such tables; in the studies checked, an unresolved V gene covers under half of the shortfall, and the cause of the remainder is unknown. The sample profile shows 100,000 to 150,000 clones; about nine tenths of them were found once. Almost 8% of the sample is taken by the ten largest. With regard to this clone: No antigen is known for it. Qualities for individual bases were not recorded, and no much larger clone is one base off.

This TCR derives from a woman under 30 in good health. Material: blood.

The CDR3 has the sequence CASSFAVGETQYF. The DNA is as follows: TGTGCCAGCAGTTTCGCCGTTGGCGAGACCCAGTACTTC. The chain joins TRBV27 to TRBJ2-5, with no reliable assignment of the D segment. According to the germline V gene (reference sequence), CDR1 reads MNHEY and CDR2 reads SMNVEV. V is shortened by 3 bases, J by 5 bases, and the region joining them spans 10 bases. From the cysteine up to the phenylalanine, the CDR3 has a length of 13 residues. The entry retains the CDR3 DNA only, 39 bases that are in frame from base 1.